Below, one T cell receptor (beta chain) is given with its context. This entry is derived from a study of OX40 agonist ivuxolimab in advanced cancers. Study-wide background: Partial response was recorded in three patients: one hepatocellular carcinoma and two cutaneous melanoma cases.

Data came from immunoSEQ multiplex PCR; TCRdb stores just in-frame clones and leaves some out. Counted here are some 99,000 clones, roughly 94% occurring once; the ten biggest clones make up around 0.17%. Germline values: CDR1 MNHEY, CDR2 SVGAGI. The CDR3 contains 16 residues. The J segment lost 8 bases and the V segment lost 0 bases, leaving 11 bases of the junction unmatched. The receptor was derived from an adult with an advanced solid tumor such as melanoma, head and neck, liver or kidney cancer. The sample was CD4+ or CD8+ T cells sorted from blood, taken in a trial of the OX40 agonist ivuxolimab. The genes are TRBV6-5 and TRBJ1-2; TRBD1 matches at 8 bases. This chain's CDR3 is CASSYSRTGNIGGYTF. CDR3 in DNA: TGTGCCAGCAGTTACTCCCGGACAGGGAATATAGGAGGCTACACCTTC.